This TCR beta chain appears in the sequencing data of a study of T-cell memory formation after mild COVID-19. On the study more broadly: Largely, TCR clusters stayed within a single donor. Findings of the study overall: Pre-infection memory carried some responding clones, suggesting that cross-reactive memory joined.

Concerning this clonotype itself: Its target is unknown.

The CDR3 is 15 residues long. The V gene's germline CDR1 is LGHNA and CDR2 YSLEER. Trimming took 3 bases from V and 2 from J; bases not matched to a gene: 5. TCRdb ran MiXCR on the 5' RACE reads and lists one entry per CDR3 protein. The data show about 290,000 distinct CDR3 sequences, 15% to 20% seen once. This clonotype originated in a man between 18 and 29 years old who had mild COVID-19 (a few samples of this study predate the infection). Cell type and time point are not known. The rearrangement joins TRBV4-3 to TRBJ2-7, with 9 bases identical to TRBD2. Sample: PBMCs or a T cell subset sorted from them (not recorded which). The CDR3 region is CASSHQRGAAYEQYF. CDR3 bases: TGCGCCAGCAGCCACCAGCGGGGGGCGGCCTACGAGCAGTACTTC.